These T cell receptor beta chains were read from a single sample in a study of T cell repertoires in cytomegalovirus infection. Each CDR3 protein is one row after TCRdb ran MiXCR on the reads. The sample contains a few hundred thousand distinct CDR3 sequences, approximately 13% of which appear only once. Input material: PBMCs. These receptor sequences come from a human donor in good health (CMV status not recorded). Some clones in this sample may be carry-over from other donors' samples. The CDR3 runs from the conserved cysteine through the conserved F or W. The D gene is left open where the match is weak. The size field is filled for only some rows; it gives once, few, many or a size class.

cdr3_nt	cdr3_aa	d_call	clone_size	j_call	v_call
TGTGCCTTTGGGAGGTCAGGGGGCGGTTCACCCCTCCACTTT	CAFGRSGGGSPLHF	TRBD1	NA	TRBJ1-6	TRBV28
TGTGCCAGCAGCTATACGTTCTCGATCGGACAGGGGGGAAGGCAGCCCCAGCATTTT	CASSYTFSIGQGGRQPQHF	TRBD1	many	TRBJ1-5	TRBV7-8
TGTGCCAGCAGCAAAACCGCGGGCGGGATCGGGGCCAACGTCCTGACTTTC	CASSKTAGGIGANVLTF	NA	NA	TRBJ2-6	TRBV11-3
TGTGCCAGCAGCTCGATACTAGTGGGCCCCGCAGATACGCAGTATTTT	CASSSILVGPADTQYF	NA	few	TRBJ2-3	TRBV7-3
TGCGCCAGCAGGCAGCCTCATACCTCCTACAATGAGCAGTTCTTC	CASRQPHTSYNEQFF	NA	few	TRBJ2-1	TRBV5-1
TGTGCCAGCAGTCGGACCGGGACAACCTACAATGAGCAGTTCTTC	CASSRTGTTYNEQFF	NA	many	TRBJ2-1	TRBV28
TGTGCCAGCAGTTATGGAGATCAGCCCCAGCATTTT	CASSYGDQPQHF	NA	few	TRBJ1-5	TRBV6-6
TGTGCCAGCAGCTTGGAAGCCACAGAGATGAACACTGAAGCTTTCTTT	CASSLEATEMNTEAFF	NA	NA	TRBJ1-1	TRBV5-4
TGTGCCAGCAGCTTATTGGGGGCAGCAAGCTCCTACAATGAGCAGTTCTTC	CASSLLGAASSYNEQFF	NA	many	TRBJ2-1	TRBV7-6
TGCGCCAGCAGTCTCACCGGACTAGCGGGATCGCGGTACTTC	CASSLTGLAGSRYF	TRBD2	NA	TRBJ2-7	TRBV5-1
TGTGCCAGCAGTTACCGGGACCCGTACTTCTATAGCAATCAGCCCCAGCATTTT	CASSYRDPYFYSNQPQHF	NA	many	TRBJ1-5	TRBV6-5
TGTGCCAGCAGCCTGGGACTATTTTACGAGCAGTACTTC	CASSLGLFYEQYF	TRBD2	many	TRBJ2-7	TRBV7-8
TGTGCCAGCAGTGGTACAGTTTACGAGCAGTACTTC	CASSGTVYEQYF	NA	many	TRBJ2-7	TRBV25-1
TGCAGTGCTAGAGTGAAGACGGGCCAGGATACGCAGTATTTT	CSARVKTGQDTQYF	NA	NA	TRBJ2-3	TRBV20-1
TGCGCCAGCAGCCGCCAGGGAAGTTTGAACAATGAGCAGTTCTTC	CASSRQGSLNNEQFF	NA	NA	TRBJ2-1	TRBV5-1
TGTGCCAGCAATACCCAGGGTTTCTCCGTAGATACGCAGTATTTT	CASNTQGFSVDTQYF	NA	NA	TRBJ2-3	TRBV19
TGTGCCAGCAGTTCCGTCTGGGGCGCGCAAGAGACCCAGTACTTC	CASSSVWGAQETQYF	NA	few	TRBJ2-5	TRBV28
TGTGCCAGCAGTACCGGACCGAGCACAGATACGCAGTATTTT	CASSTGPSTDTQYF	NA	NA	TRBJ2-3	TRBV2
TGTGCCAGCAGTCCTCCGGGACAGGGGACCAGGGGCTATGGCTACACCTTC	CASSPPGQGTRGYGYTF	TRBD1	many	TRBJ1-2	TRBV12-3/TRBV12-4
TGTGCCAGCAGCCCCCTTACTAGCGGGTTTTACAATGAGCAGTTCTTC	CASSPLTSGFYNEQFF	TRBD2	NA	TRBJ2-1	TRBV7-3
TGTGCCAGCGAAAGGGAGACCCAGTACTTC	CASERETQYF	NA	NA	TRBJ2-5	TRBV2
TGTGCCACCAGTGACGACTCCGCTACGCAGTATTTT	CATSDDSATQYF	NA	once	TRBJ2-3	TRBV24-1
TGTGCCACCCGCGCGGGACAAAACATTCAGTACTTC	CATRAGQNIQYF	NA	NA	TRBJ2-4	TRBV6-2/TRBV6-3
TGTGCCAGCAGTCGAACAGCTGACTATGGCTACACCTTC	CASSRTADYGYTF	NA	many	TRBJ1-2	TRBV7-8
TGTGCCAGCAGCCAAGGGACAGATCAAGAGACCCAGTACTTC	CASSQGTDQETQYF	TRBD1	once	TRBJ2-5	TRBV4-1
TGTGCCAGCAGTTTAGCAGGGAAGAATCAGCCCCAGCATTTT	CASSLAGKNQPQHF	NA	many	TRBJ1-5	TRBV28
TGTGCCAGCAGCTTAGAAGGAGGGGCCCGGCAGACCCAGTACTTC	CASSLEGGARQTQYF	NA	many	TRBJ2-5	TRBV7-9
TGTGCCAGCAGCCAACAGGGTTACAATGAGCAGTTCTTC	CASSQQGYNEQFF	NA	NA	TRBJ2-1	TRBV27
TGCGCCAGCAGCTTGAAGGGACTAGCGGCCACTAGCACAGATACGCAGTATTTT	CASSLKGLAATSTDTQYF	TRBD2	few	TRBJ2-3	TRBV5-1
TGTGCCAGCAGCTTTGGGCAGACTAGGGTCACCGGGGAGCTGTTTTTT	CASSFGQTRVTGELFF	NA	many	TRBJ2-2	TRBV11-2
TGTGCCAGCAGCTTAGGGGCCCCGGTACCCAATCAGCCCCAGCATTTT	CASSLGAPVPNQPQHF	NA	many	TRBJ1-5	TRBV7-2
TGCAGTGCTGGCTCACCGGGACAGGGGAATGAAAAACTGTTTTTT	CSAGSPGQGNEKLFF	TRBD1	NA	TRBJ1-4	TRBV20-1
TGTGCCAGCGCAGGACAGGTCTACGAGCAGTACTTC	CASAGQVYEQYF	TRBD1	NA	TRBJ2-7	TRBV6-2/TRBV6-3
TGTGCCAGCAGCCGCCCTAGCGGGCACTCCTACGAGCAGTACTTC	CASSRPSGHSYEQYF	TRBD2	few	TRBJ2-7	TRBV6-2/TRBV6-3
TGCAGTGCTAGAGGGGGACAGGGGGCGTTCGGTCAGCCCCAGCATTTT	CSARGGQGAFGQPQHF	TRBD1	NA	TRBJ1-5	TRBV20-1
TGTGCCAGCAGCTTTAGCGGGGGGATCCAAGAGACCCAGTACTTC	CASSFSGGIQETQYF	TRBD2	many	TRBJ2-5	TRBV7-2
TGTGCCAGCACCGGAGGTGGACAGATATCAGGAAACACCATATATTTT	CASTGGGQISGNTIYF	NA	many	TRBJ1-3	TRBV7-8
TGTGCCTGGGGACCCCCGAAGTGGGGCGGGGAGCTGTTTTTT	CAWGPPKWGGELFF	NA	NA	TRBJ2-2	TRBV5-4
TGTGCCAGCAGCTTCCGGGCTTTTGGGGATGAGCAGTTCTTC	CASSFRAFGDEQFF	NA	many	TRBJ2-1	TRBV7-8
TGTGCTAGTGGTTTCCTACGGGATACGCAGTATTTT	CASGFLRDTQYF	NA	NA	TRBJ2-3	TRBV12-5
TGTGCCAGCAGTTACTTCCAGGGAGGGGCGCAGTATTTT	CASSYFQGGAQYF	TRBD2	few	TRBJ2-3	TRBV6-2/TRBV6-3
TGTGCCAGCAGCCAAGTCGTTGGGGTTTCCACTGAAGCTTTCTTT	CASSQVVGVSTEAFF	NA	NA	TRBJ1-1	TRBV14
TGTGCCAGCAGTCATAGGGGGGCCACCGGGGAGCTGTTTTTT	CASSHRGATGELFF	NA	NA	TRBJ2-2	TRBV28
TGTGCCAGCAGATACTCAGCGAAGGAGCAGTTCTTC	CASRYSAKEQFF	NA	NA	TRBJ2-1	TRBV2
TGTGCCAGCAGCTTGTTTCTCGGGACTGTCACAGATACGCAGTATTTT	CASSLFLGTVTDTQYF	NA	NA	TRBJ2-3	TRBV5-6